The rows below give T cell receptor beta chains drawn from one sample of a study of beta chain features in type 1 diabetes. Clones were sequenced by immunoSEQ multiplex PCR, and TCRdb holds only the in-frame ones, with some missing. This table holds 250,000 to 350,000 clones, 14% found once. Sequenced material: central memory CD4+ T cells from blood. The receptors originated from a man aged 25-45 years in good health. CDR3s include the opening cysteine and the closing phenylalanine or tryptophan. Each record gives: D gene, V gene, CDR3 protein. D genes are given only for firm matches.

d_call: TRBD2; v_call: TRBV7-7; cdr3_aa: CASKGRGGASYNEQFF
d_call: NA; v_call: TRBV7-2; cdr3_aa: CASSQSHLNEQFF
d_call: NA; v_call: TRBV25-1; cdr3_aa: CASTAGNTGGYTF
d_call: NA; v_call: TRBV6-6; cdr3_aa: CASSYLGRGDTDTQYF
d_call: NA; v_call: TRBV9; cdr3_aa: CASSVGDGTEAFF
d_call: NA; v_call: TRBV18; cdr3_aa: CASSPSRGSYEQYF
d_call: TRBD2; v_call: TRBV9; cdr3_aa: CASSQTPSGGYNEQFF
d_call: TRBD1; v_call: TRBV5-6; cdr3_aa: CASSQGQGYNEQFF
d_call: NA; v_call: TRBV9; cdr3_aa: CASIGGRLNSNQPQHF
d_call: TRBD1; v_call: TRBV4-3; cdr3_aa: CASSQIAGTGRETQYF
d_call: NA; v_call: TRBV18; cdr3_aa: CASSPPYGGAGTEAFF
d_call: TRBD2; v_call: TRBV5-4; cdr3_aa: CASSLGLAGGPEETQYF
d_call: NA; v_call: TRBV16; cdr3_aa: CASSQSTQGEAFF
d_call: TRBD1; v_call: TRBV7-2; cdr3_aa: CASSLGGQGELFF
d_call: NA; v_call: TRBV7-6; cdr3_aa: CASSPYPGDEQYF
d_call: TRBD1; v_call: TRBV11-3; cdr3_aa: CASSPPRGQGRPEAFF
d_call: NA; v_call: TRBV28; cdr3_aa: CASSLPDRRVQPQHF
d_call: NA; v_call: TRBV6-1; cdr3_aa: CASSTQRKNTEAFF
d_call: TRBD2; v_call: TRBV11-1; cdr3_aa: CASSLEAGGGQETQYF
d_call: NA; v_call: TRBV15; cdr3_aa: CATSTAGTPGNEQFF
d_call: NA; v_call: TRBV2; cdr3_aa: CASSESQTTGYTF
d_call: NA; v_call: TRBV7-6; cdr3_aa: CASSPSPTEAYEQYF
d_call: NA; v_call: TRBV5-4; cdr3_aa: CASSLGSGETQYF
d_call: TRBD2; v_call: TRBV7-8; cdr3_aa: CASSSLAGGRDTQYF
d_call: TRBD2; v_call: TRBV18; cdr3_aa: CASSPPSGTMYNEQFF
d_call: TRBD1; v_call: TRBV6-5; cdr3_aa: CASRWTGPYGYTF
d_call: NA; v_call: TRBV11-2; cdr3_aa: CASSKRGDTQYF
d_call: NA; v_call: TRBV5-6; cdr3_aa: CASSTGRTHTGELFF
d_call: TRBD1; v_call: TRBV7-2; cdr3_aa: CASSADRGAYNEQFF
d_call: NA; v_call: TRBV6-5; cdr3_aa: CATQEANEKLFF
d_call: NA; v_call: TRBV7-7; cdr3_aa: CASSLVPPGVYYGYTF
d_call: TRBD2; v_call: TRBV7-3; cdr3_aa: CASSLDGRANEQFF
d_call: TRBD2; v_call: TRBV10-2; cdr3_aa: CASSGLAGGPYF
d_call: TRBD1; v_call: TRBV6-6; cdr3_aa: CASGDREDQPQHF
d_call: NA; v_call: TRBV11-3; cdr3_aa: CASSPRGSGTGETQYF
d_call: NA; v_call: TRBV11-2; cdr3_aa: CASSSGVQETQYF
d_call: NA; v_call: TRBV11-2; cdr3_aa: CASSSRLAKNIQYF
d_call: TRBD2; v_call: TRBV7-9; cdr3_aa: CASSPGGGNQPITDTQYF
d_call: TRBD1; v_call: TRBV2; cdr3_aa: CASSARQGTGELFF
d_call: NA; v_call: TRBV11-2; cdr3_aa: CASSLFSGEGEQFF
d_call: NA; v_call: TRBV4-1; cdr3_aa: CASSQELGVAKNIQYF
d_call: NA; v_call: TRBV7-2; cdr3_aa: CASSYTETQYF
d_call: NA; v_call: TRBV5-4; cdr3_aa: CASSLHQGSGTEAFF
d_call: NA; v_call: TRBV7-3; cdr3_aa: CASSLNGVNTEAFF
d_call: NA; v_call: TRBV7-9; cdr3_aa: CASTRETNYGYTF
d_call: NA; v_call: TRBV19; cdr3_aa: CASSMLQGWTDTQYF
d_call: NA; v_call: TRBV20-1; cdr3_aa: CSASSTSEAFF
d_call: NA; v_call: TRBV6-5; cdr3_aa: CASSGGRGDNEKLFF
d_call: TRBD1; v_call: TRBV6-5; cdr3_aa: CASRGTGGIEQYF
d_call: TRBD1; v_call: TRBV7-2; cdr3_aa: CASSPGTGGTEAFF
d_call: TRBD1; v_call: TRBV6-1; cdr3_aa: CASTWDREGTEAFF
d_call: TRBD1; v_call: TRBV6-1; cdr3_aa: CASSVGTGAHQPQHF
d_call: TRBD1; v_call: TRBV6-6; cdr3_aa: CASSRDSVYEAFF